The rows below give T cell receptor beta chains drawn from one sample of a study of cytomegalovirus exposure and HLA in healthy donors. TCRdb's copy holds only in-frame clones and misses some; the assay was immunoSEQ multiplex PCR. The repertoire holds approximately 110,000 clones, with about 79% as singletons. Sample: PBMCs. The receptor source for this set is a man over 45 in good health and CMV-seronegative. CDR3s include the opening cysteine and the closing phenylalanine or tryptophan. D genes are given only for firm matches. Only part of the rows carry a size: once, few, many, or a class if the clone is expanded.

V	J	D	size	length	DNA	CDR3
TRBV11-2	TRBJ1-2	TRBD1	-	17	TGTGCCAGCAGCTTAGGAATCAGGGGGCCAGCTAACTATGGCTACACCTTC	CASSLGIRGPANYGYTF
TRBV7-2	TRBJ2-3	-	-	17	TGTGCCAGCAGCTTAGCACCTTTGACAGGATCTACAGATACGCAGTATTTT	CASSLAPLTGSTDTQYF
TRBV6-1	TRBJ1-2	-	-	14	TGTGCCAGCATTCCTGGGGAGGGAGGCTATGGCTACACCTTC	CASIPGEGGYGYTF
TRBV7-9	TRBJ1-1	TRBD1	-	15	TGTTCCAGCAGCTTAGCGGCAGGGGGGATCGCTGAAGCTTTCTTT	CSSSLAAGGIAEAFF
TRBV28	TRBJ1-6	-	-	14	TGTGCCAGCAGTTTGAACGAGGTCCGTTCGCCCCTCCACTTT	CASSLNEVRSPLHF
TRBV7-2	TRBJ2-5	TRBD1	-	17	TGTGCCAGCAGCCCCGGGACAGGGGGCCTAAATCAAGAGACCCAGTACTTC	CASSPGTGGLNQETQYF
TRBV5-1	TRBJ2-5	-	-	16	TGCGCCAGCAGCAACAGGGGTAGGAGGGCCCAAGAGACCCAGTACTTC	CASSNRGRRAQETQYF
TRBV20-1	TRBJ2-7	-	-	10	TGCAGTGCTGTTAACCAGTGGCCGTACTTC	CSAVNQWPYF
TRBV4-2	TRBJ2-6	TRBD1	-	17	TGTGCCAGCAGCCAAGAAAAGGGGGCGGGTGGGGCCAACGTCCTGACTTTC	CASSQEKGAGGANVLTF
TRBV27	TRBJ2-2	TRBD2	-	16	TGTGCCAGCAGTTTATTTTCTACGGGGGGGGCCGGGGAGCTGTTTTTT	CASSLFSTGGAGELFF
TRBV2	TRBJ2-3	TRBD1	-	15	TGTGCCAGCAGTGAAGCATTTAACAGGGGAGATACGCAGTATTTT	CASSEAFNRGDTQYF
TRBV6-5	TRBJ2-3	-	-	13	TGTGCCAGCAGCACCCAGGGTTCAGATACGCAGTATTTT	CASSTQGSDTQYF
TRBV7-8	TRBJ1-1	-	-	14	TGTGCCAGCAGCCCGCCAGGGGCGAACACTGAAGCTTTCTTT	CASSPPGANTEAFF
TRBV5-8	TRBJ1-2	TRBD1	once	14	TGTGCCAGCAGCAGGGACAGCAGTAGCTATGGCTACACCTTC	CASSRDSSSYGYTF
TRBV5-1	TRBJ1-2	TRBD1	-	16	TGCGCCAGCAGCTGGGACACCGAGGGGACAGTTTCTGGCTACACCTTC	CASSWDTEGTVSGYTF
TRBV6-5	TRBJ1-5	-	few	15	TGTGCCAGCAGTTACTCACGGGATAGCAATCAGCCCCAGCATTTT	CASSYSRDSNQPQHF
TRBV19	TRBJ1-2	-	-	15	TGTGCCAGTAGTAGAGACCTCTCGACGGGCTATGGCTACACCTTC	CASSRDLSTGYGYTF
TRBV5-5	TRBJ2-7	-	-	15	TGTGCCAGCAGCTTATCAGGGATCGACTCCTACGAGCAGTACTTC	CASSLSGIDSYEQYF
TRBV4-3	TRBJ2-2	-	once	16	TGCGCCAGCAGCCAAGATCGTGGGCAGGGGTCCGGGGAGCTGTTTTTT	CASSQDRGQGSGELFF
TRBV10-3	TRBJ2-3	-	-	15	TGTGCCATCAGTGAGTCGGTAGCGGGCACAGATACGCAGTATTTT	CAISESVAGTDTQYF
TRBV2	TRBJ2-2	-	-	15	TGTGCCAGCACCGCTAGCTCCGCGAACACCGGGGAGCTGTTTTTT	CASTASSANTGELFF
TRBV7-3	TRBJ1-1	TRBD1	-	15	TGTGCCAGCAGCTTCAGTGGGGTAAACAGGGGTGGAGCTTTCTTT	CASSFSGVNRGGAFF
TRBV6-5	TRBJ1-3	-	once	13	TGTGCCAGCATTTCTAATACTGGAAACACCATATATTTT	CASISNTGNTIYF
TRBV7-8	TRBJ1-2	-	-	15	TGTGCCAGCAGCACACCCCAGGCAGGAAACTATGGCTACACCTTC	CASSTPQAGNYGYTF
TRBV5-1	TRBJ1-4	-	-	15	TGCGCCAGCAGATCCTCAGGGGCAACTAATGAAAAACTGTTTTTT	CASRSSGATNEKLFF
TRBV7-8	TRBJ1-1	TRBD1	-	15	TGTGCCAGCAGCTCACTAACAGGGGCGCGTACTGAAGCTTTCTTT	CASSSLTGARTEAFF
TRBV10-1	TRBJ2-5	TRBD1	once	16	TGCGCCAGCAGTGAGGGGGACAGGGGAGAGTGGGAGACCCAGTACTTC	CASSEGDRGEWETQYF
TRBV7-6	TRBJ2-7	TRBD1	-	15	TGTGCCAGCAGCTCCCTAACCGGGACAGGGGCCGAGCAGTACTTC	CASSSLTGTGAEQYF
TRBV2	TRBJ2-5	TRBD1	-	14	TGTGCCAGCAGTTGGGACAGGGCCGAGGAGACCCAGTACTTC	CASSWDRAEETQYF
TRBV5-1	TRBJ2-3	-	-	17	TGCGCCAGCAGCTACGCCGGGACTCGACTCTTCACAGATACGCAGTATTTT	CASSYAGTRLFTDTQYF
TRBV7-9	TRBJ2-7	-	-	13	TGTGCCAGCAGCTTAGGAGAGACTTACGAGCAGTACTTC	CASSLGETYEQYF
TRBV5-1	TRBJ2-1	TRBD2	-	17	TGCGCCAGCAGCTGGACTAGCGGGGGGGCGTCCTACAATGAGCAGTTCTTC	CASSWTSGGASYNEQFF
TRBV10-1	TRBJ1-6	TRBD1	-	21	TGCGCCAGCAGTGAGTCATCCGGGACAGCGGTCTACTGTTACTATAATTCACCCCTCCACTTT	CASSESSGTAVYCYYNSPLHF
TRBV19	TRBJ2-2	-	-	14	TGTGCCGCGAGACGGGGGGCGGCCACCGGGGAGCTGTTTTTT	CAARRGAATGELFF
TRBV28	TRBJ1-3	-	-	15	TGTGCCAGCAGTTCATCTGAGGGCTCTGGAAACACCATATATTTT	CASSSSEGSGNTIYF
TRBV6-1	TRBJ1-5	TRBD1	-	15	TGTGCCAGCCAAACGAGTACAGGGGCTGGGTGGCCCCAGCATTTT	CASQTSTGAGWPQHF
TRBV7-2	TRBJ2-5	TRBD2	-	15	TGTGCCAGCAGGCAGTCGGGGGGGGCCTTGGAGACCCAGTACTTC	CASRQSGGALETQYF
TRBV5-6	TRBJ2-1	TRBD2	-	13	TGTGCCAGCACCCTACTAGCGGGGGGTGAGCAGTTCTTC	CASTLLAGGEQFF
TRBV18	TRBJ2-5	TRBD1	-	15	TGTGCCAGCTCGCTCGCACAGGGGAGCCAAGAGACCCAGTACTTC	CASSLAQGSQETQYF
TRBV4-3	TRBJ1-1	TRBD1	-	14	TGCGCCAGCAGCTCAACGAATCAGGGGGCGGCGGCTTTCTTT	CASSSTNQGAAAFF
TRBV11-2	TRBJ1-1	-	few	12	TGTGCCAGCAGCGACCTCCGACTTGGTGCTTTCTTT	CASSDLRLGAFF
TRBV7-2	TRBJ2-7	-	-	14	TGTGCCAGCAGCGTTGCCGGGACAATCTACGAGCAGTACTTC	CASSVAGTIYEQYF
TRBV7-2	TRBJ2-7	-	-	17	TGTGCCAGCAGCCCCCAGTTCCTGACGGGGGACTCCTACGAGCAGTACTTC	CASSPQFLTGDSYEQYF
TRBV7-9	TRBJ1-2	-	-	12	TGTGCCAGCAGCCCAGGGACTGCCGGCTACACCTTC	CASSPGTAGYTF
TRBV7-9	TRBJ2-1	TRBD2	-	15	TGTTCCAGCAGCTTAGGGGGACTAGCGGGGGATGAGCAGTTCTTC	CSSSLGGLAGDEQFF
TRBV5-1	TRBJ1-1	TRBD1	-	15	TGCGCCAGCAGCAGTACAGGGGGCTTGAACACTGAAGCTTTCTTT	CASSSTGGLNTEAFF
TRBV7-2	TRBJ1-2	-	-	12	TGTGCCAGCAGCTTAAGAGACTATGGCTACACCTTC	CASSLRDYGYTF
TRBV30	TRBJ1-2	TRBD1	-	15	TGTGCCTGGAGTGTAGGACAGGGGGCTGGGGATGGCTACACCTTC	CAWSVGQGAGDGYTF
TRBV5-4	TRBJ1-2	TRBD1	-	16	TGTGCCAGCAGGGTGTGGACAGGGACAGATAACTATGGCTACACCTTC	CASRVWTGTDNYGYTF
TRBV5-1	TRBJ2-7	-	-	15	TGCGCCAGCAGCGGCTTTCAGGGTGCAACCTACGAGCAGTACTTC	CASSGFQGATYEQYF
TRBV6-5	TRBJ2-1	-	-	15	TGTGCCAGCAGTCCGTCCGGGGGCTCCTACAATGAGCAGTTCTTC	CASSPSGGSYNEQFF
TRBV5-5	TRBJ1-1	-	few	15	TGTGCCAGCAGCCTTGGTACCGGGGGTAACACTGAAGCTTTCTTT	CASSLGTGGNTEAFF